This entry describes one T cell receptor beta chain. Measured with immunoSEQ multiplex PCR; TCRdb has only the in-frame clones, and not every one. The sample contains approximately 400,000 clones, about 80% of which appear only once. These data are taken from a study of blood T cell repertoires in COVID-19. Overall study context: Both acute and convalescent COVID-19 samples were obtained from the United States, Italy and Spain.

Germline loops: CDR1 LGHDT, CDR2 YNNKEL (reference sequence). The CDR3 covers 18 residues. J lost 0 bases, V lost 2 bases, and 5 bases had no gene match. The sample comprised peripheral blood. The chain employs TRBV3-1 (or the pseudogene TRBV3-2) and TRBJ2-4; 12 bases line up with TRBD2. This sequence originates from a human donor with acute or convalescent COVID-19. The donor label of this sample is uncertain. CDR3 DNA: TGTGCCAGCAGCCAATATGGACTAGCGGGGATAGCCAAAAACATTCAGTACTTC. Its protein is CASSQYGLAGIAKNIQYF.